This T cell receptor (beta chain) was obtained from a study of T-cell memory formation after mild COVID-19 (dated by TCRdb to about 2021). The study in broad terms: TCR sequence clusters from the two donors were largely donor specific. T-cell clones expanding and contracting after mild COVID-19 in two donors were tracked by longitudinal TCRalpha and TCRbeta repertoire sequencing. The cohort comprised two young, previously healthy adult volunteers, one female and one male. Paper-wide results and their limitations: The study included only a couple of mild cases, and larger cohorts that include severe cases with pre-infection samples were judged to be necessary. Balanced CD4/CD8 phenotypes were observed for clones contracting from day 15 to 85, whereas a bias towards CD4+ was observed for a second wave of clones expanding from day 15 to 37. Some responding clones were found in pre-infection memory, which suggests that pre-existing cross-reactive memory T cells took part in the SARS-CoV-2 response. Whether the second-wave clones peaking on day 37 were SARS-CoV-2 specific was not confirmed. Contracting CD4+ clones were found mainly in CM and EM memory subsets, while CD8+ clones were enriched in EMRA.

TCRdb shows the sequencer as Illumina NovaSeq 6000. TCRalpha and TCRbeta cDNA libraries were built by 5'RACE with constant-segment primers, adding sample barcodes and unique molecular identifiers. Trizol reagent was used to extract RNA from every sample. The libraries were amplified in two PCR steps, and the second step added a second sample barcode and Illumina TruSeq adapters. Sequencing of the libraries was done on an Illumina NovaSeq, producing 2 x 150 bp paired-end reads. In the authors' own workflow: With migec v1.2.7, reads were demultiplexed and then collapsed into UMI-guided consensus sequences. Using mixcr v2.1.11, UMI consensuses were aligned to TRA and TRB V and J templates and then assembled into clonotypes. A clonotype was counted as expanded or contracted only if both edgeR and NoisET called the change significant, with noise models trained on biological replicates. For edgeR calls, the thresholds were a false discovery rate-adjusted p below 0.01 and a log2 fold-change of 1. As an exploratory analysis of dynamics, PCA with hierarchical clustering was applied to max-normalized trajectories of the 1000 most abundant clonotypes. Separately sequenced CD4+ and CD8+ repertoires were used to assign the CD4 or CD8 phenotype of responding clones. TCRdb reprocessed the public reads (quality trimming at Q25 with fastp, clone calling with MiXCR) and kept in-frame beta chains. A single entry per CDR3 protein holds the most common genes and DNA from its merged rows. The V and J calls, along with clone size, are taken from TCRdb and not from the paper's own processing. Within this sample are approximately 440,000 distinct CDR3 sequences, with around 19% of them counted one time only. The ten most abundant clones make up about 8.1% of the sample.

Details on this clonotype: Its antigen remains undetermined. Base qualities are missing; no much larger clone stands one base away.

Relative to germline, V is 2 bases shorter and J is 5 bases shorter, with 18 bases between their ends. CDR1 and CDR2 (MNHNS, SASEGT) derive from the germline V gene. Measured from the cysteine to the phenylalanine, the CDR3 is 16 residues long. Of the read, only the CDR3 DNA is kept; its 48 bases are in frame from base 1. PBMCs were isolated by Ficoll-Paque density gradient centrifugation. The chain is made from TRBV6-1 and TRBJ1-2; the D gene is perhaps TRBD1, on 6 matching bases. This clonotype originated in an adult woman who had mild COVID-19 (a few samples of this study predate the infection). The sample titles of this study are shuffled in the database, so cell type and time point are left out; the donor was told from shared clones. Source material: PBMCs or a T cell subset sorted from them (not recorded which). The DNA reads as follows: TGTGCCAGCAGTGAATGGGCCCAGGGGCGCACATATGGCTACACCTTC. It translates to CASSEWAQGRTYGYTF.